These 5 T cell receptor beta chains were all obtained from the same sample, sequenced in a study of identical twins. Each CDR3 protein is one row after TCRdb ran MiXCR on the 5' RACE reads. The data show under 1 million distinct CDR3 sequences, 9% to 15% seen once. These same records also appear under a second study, on yellow fever vaccine responses in identical twins.

The sequenced sample was PBMCs. These receptors were collected from a woman under 30 in good health.

This chain connects TRBV4-1 to TRBJ1-1; D gene uncertain. CDR1 is MGHRA, CDR2 YSYEKL, per germline. Trimming took off 0 bases at V and 4 bases at J, with 6 bases between the two ends. The CDR3 has 13 amino acids. Here the CDR3 DNA reads TGCGCCAGCAGCCAAGAGACTATCACTGAAGCTTTCTTT. Translating gives CASSQETITEAFF.

This clonotype has at least ten counts. This chain joins TRBV20-1 and TRBJ2-5; TRBD2 agrees at 10 bases. This CDR3 region has 13 residues. Per germline, CDR1 DFQATT and CDR2 SNEGSKA (reference sequence). V lost 6 bases, J lost 6 bases, and 7 bases stayed unmatched. The DNA for the CDR3 is TGCAGTGCCCAGCGGGAGGGCCCCCAGACCCAGTACTTC. This translates into CSAQREGPQTQYF.

This clonotype was found many times. This chain uses TRBV4-2 with TRBJ1-5, with D possibly TRBD1 on 6 matching bases. The V end lost 0 bases, the J end lost 8 bases, and 20 bases lay between the germline ends. Germline V CDR1 and CDR2: LGHNA, YNFKEQ. The CDR3 covers 17 residues. The CDR3 DNA reads TGTGCCAGCAGCCAAGATGGTGCGCAGGGGATCGGGAAGCCCCAGCATTTT. It specifies CASSQDGAQGIGKPQHF.

The chain carries TRBV15 and TRBJ1-4; D not resolved. V lost 1 base and J 2 bases, leaving 11 bases between the germline ends. The CDR3 contains 16 residues. Germline assignment: CDR1 LNHNV and CDR2 YYDKDF (reference sequence). The CDR3 protein is CATSRARVSTNEKLFF. CDR3 in DNA: TGTGCCACCAGCAGAGCGCGGGTCTCTACTAATGAAAAACTGTTTTTT. The full variable domain, its missing parts supplied by reference TRBV15 and TRBJ1-4, is DAMVIQNPRYQVTQFGKPVTLSCSQTLNHNVMYWYQQKSSQAPKLLFHYYDKDFNNEADTPDNFQSRRPNTSFCFLDIRSPGLGDTAMYLCATSRARVSTNEKLFFGSGTQLSVL.

This clonotype has just one count. CDR3 DNA sequence: TGCGCCAGCAGCTTGTTACAGAGAAGTATCGATGAGCAGTTCTTC. Translation gives CASSLLQRSIDEQFF. The chain is built from TRBV5-1 and TRBJ2-1; the D is unclear. Looked up from germline, CDR1 is SGHRS and CDR2 is YFSETQ. V was shortened by 1 base and J by 8 bases, with 16 bases between the two germline ends. CDR3 size: 15 residues.